A single sample is the source of the 16 T cell receptor beta chains below, sequenced in a study of cytomegalovirus exposure and HLA in healthy donors. This PCR relied on a set of 60 Vbeta primers and 13 Jbeta primers. Here immunoSEQ multiplex PCR was the method, and the copy in TCRdb shows in-frame clones only, minus some. The sample records about 98,000 clones, roughly 70% being singletons. The sequenced sample was PBMCs. The receptors were gathered from a male donor in good health and CMV-seronegative.

This CDR3 reads CAISGWTSGSSSYEQYF. The CDR3, as DNA: TGTGCCATCAGTGGATGGACTAGCGGGAGTAGTTCCTACGAGCAGTACTTC. The rearrangement uses TRBV10-3 and TRBJ2-7, with 13 bases identical to TRBD2. The V and J ends lost 4 bases and 1 base, in that order; junction bases with no gene match: 7. This CDR3 region has 17 residues. CDR1 is ENHRY, CDR2 SYGVKD, per germline.

This chain joins TRBV15 and TRBJ1-2; possible D gene TRBD1, 5 bases. The CDR3 sequence is 12 residues long. Trimming pared 5 bases from V and 5 bases from J, leaving 9 bases between. Germline V gene sequence: CDR1 LNHNV, CDR2 YYDKDF (reference sequence). The CDR3, as DNA: TGTGCCACCAGCCTCCAGGGATATGGCTACACCTTC. Translated, it gives CATSLQGYGYTF.

The CDR3 DNA sequence: TGTGCCAGCAGCCAAGAGAACACGGGTACTGACAATGAGCAGTTCTTC. Its protein is CASSQENTGTDNEQFF. The chain is built from TRBV4-2 and TRBJ2-1; D is unclear. The V gene lost 0 bases and the J gene lost 5 bases, with 14 bases spanning the gap. CDR1 is LGHNA, CDR2 YNFKEQ, per germline. The CDR3 covers 16 residues.

This clone appeared once. The chain links TRBV2 to TRBJ2-2; 8 nucleotides agree with TRBD2. Germline V CDR1 and CDR2: SNHLY, FYNNEI. With 3 bases clipped from V and 6 bases from J, the junction kept 3 bases outside the gene matches. The CDR3 is made up of 14 amino acids. The CDR3 DNA reads TGTGCCAGCAGTGAGCGACTAGCGCCCGGGGAGCTGTTTTTT. Protein product: CASSERLAPGELFF.

The chain recombines TRBV5-1 with TRBJ2-1; 11 positions match TRBD2. Germline CDR1 SGHRS, CDR2 YFSETQ. The CDR3 is 18 residues long. The V gene end was trimmed by 0 bases and the J gene end by 2 bases; junction bases not matched to a gene: 7. The CDR3 sequence: CASSLGVAGGRAYNEQFF. In DNA form, the CDR3 reads TGCGCCAGCAGCTTGGGGGTAGCGGGAGGGCGTGCCTACAATGAGCAGTTCTTC.

This clone appeared a few times. The J gene is TRBJ2-7, the V gene TRBV19, with 8 bases matching TRBD1. Germline V lookup: CDR1 LNHDA, CDR2 SQIVND (reference sequence). This CDR3 region has 14 residues. Germline trimming cut 6 bases from V and 2 bases from J; bases unmatched to any gene: 6. CDR3 coding DNA: TGTGCCAGTAGCTTCGGGACAGGAGCCTACGAGCAGTACTTC. This encodes CASSFGTGAYEQYF.

V usage is TRBV27 and J usage is TRBJ2-7, with 7 bases matching TRBD1. Germline loops: CDR1 MNHEY, CDR2 SMNVEV (reference sequence). This CDR3 spans 16 amino acids. Trimming at V came to 1 base and at J to 2 bases, leaving 8 bases not matched to a gene. The CDR3 DNA sequence: TGTGCCAGCAGTTTATACGGGACAGTGCTAACCTACGAGCAGTACTTC. Protein sequence: CASSLYGTVLTYEQYF.

The chain combines TRBV28 with TRBJ2-5; weak D call: TRBD2 (6 bases). Germline CDR1 reads MDHEN; CDR2 reads SYDVKM. V was shortened by 8 bases and J by 5 bases, with 12 bases between the two germline ends. The CDR3 sequence is 12 residues long. The CDR3 nucleotides read TGTGCCAGCTTAAGCGGGCCGGAGACCCAGTACTTC. Its protein is CASLSGPETQYF. Full variable domain (remainder filled in from reference TRBV28 and TRBJ2-5): DVKVTQSSRYLVKRTGEKVFLECVQDMDHENMFWYRQDPGLGLRLIYFSYDVKMKEKGDIPEGYSVSREKKERFSLILESASTNQTSMYLCASLSGPETQYFGPGTRLLVL.

This chain joins TRBV6-5 and TRBJ2-3; D ambiguous. Germline V gene sequence: CDR1 MNHEY, CDR2 SVGAGI. The CDR3 runs 14 residues. V lost 4 bases and J lost 1, with 9 bases in between. CDR3 sequence reads: CASSSEWGTDTQYF. For the CDR3, the DNA is TGTGCCAGCAGTTCGGAGTGGGGCACAGATACGCAGTATTTT.

The CDR3, as DNA: TGTGCCAGCAGTGATCCGACAGGGATGAGCCAGTACAATGAGCAGTTCTTC. This translates into CASSDPTGMSQYNEQFF. The chain employs TRBV25-1 and TRBJ2-1, with 7 bases matching TRBD1. Trimming removed 3 bases from V and 4 bases from J; junction bases left unmatched: 12. The CDR3 runs to 17 residues. Germline lookup yields CDR1 MGHDK and CDR2 SYGVNS.

This clone was seen a few times. This chain's CDR3 is CASSRGEGKRQFF. The CDR3 DNA follows: TGTGCCAGCAGTCGCGGGGAGGGGAAACGGCAGTTCTTC. The chain uses TRBV6-5 and TRBJ2-1; 7 nucleotides align to TRBD2. Losses at the gene ends were 5 bases for V and 12 bases for J; bases not matched to a gene: 10. CDR3 length: 13 amino acids. CDR1 is MNHEY and CDR2 is SVGAGI in the germline V gene.

The chain employs TRBV7-8 and TRBJ2-6; unclear D gene. From germline, CDR1 is SGHVS and CDR2 FQNEAQ. CDR3 length: 15 residues. Trimming shortened V by 6 bases and J by 2 bases, and 11 bases separated the two germline ends. In DNA form, the CDR3 reads TGTGCCAGCAGACAACAGTCGACTGGGGCCAACGTCCTGACTTTC. Amino acid sequence: CASRQQSTGANVLTF.

This clone has only one observation. The rearrangement uses TRBV9 and TRBJ1-2, with D perhaps matching TRBD1 (5 bases). Per the germline V gene, CDR1 is SGDLS and CDR2 is YYNGEE. The CDR3 covers 15 residues. Trimming took off 1 base at V and 3 bases at J, with 13 bases between the two ends. The CDR3 sequence is CASSVYPGSDYGYTF. In nucleotides, the CDR3 is TGTGCCAGCAGCGTATACCCAGGGTCGGACTATGGCTACACCTTC.

The CDR3 is CATSRDHARVGNGYTF. CDR3 sequence (DNA): TGTGCCACCAGCAGAGATCATGCCAGGGTGGGTAATGGCTACACCTTC. The chain combines TRBV15 with TRBJ1-2, with D perhaps matching TRBD1 (5 bases). CDR1 and CDR2 from the germline V gene are LNHNV and YYDKDF (reference sequence). CDR3 size: 16 residues. Between the trimmed V and J ends, which lost 0 bases and 6 bases, there was a span of 17 bases.

This clone is medium-sized within its sample. J is TRBJ2-7 and V is TRBV7-9; perhaps TRBD2 as D (5 bases). Germline assignment: CDR1 SEHNR and CDR2 FQNEAQ (reference sequence). V was shortened by 1 base and J by 3 bases, with 10 bases between the two germline ends. The CDR3 runs to 14 residues. The CDR3: CASSLGSVRYEQYF. Here the CDR3 DNA reads TGTGCCAGCAGCTTAGGTAGCGTTCGCTACGAGCAGTACTTC.

The V gene is TRBV9, the J gene TRBJ2-3, with 11 bases matching TRBD2. Per germline, CDR1 SGDLS and CDR2 YYNGEE. V lost 4 bases to trimming and J lost 4 bases; unmatched junction nucleotides: 8. The CDR3 sequence is 16 residues long. DNA of the CDR3: TGTGCCAGCAGCATTAATAGCGGGAGGGTTCCAGATACGCAGTATTTT. This gives the protein CASSINSGRVPDTQYF.